This TCR beta chain was identified in a study of blood T cell repertoires in COVID-19. About the study: Material from acute and convalescent COVID-19 was sourced from the United States, Italy and Spain. In each case, the material was cDNA or gDNA derived from T cells, B-cell-depleted T cells, or PBMCs.

Under the authors' procedure: From reference gene primer amplification, estimates of nucleated cell counts were derived. This table comes from immunoSEQ multiplex PCR, and its TCRdb copy is limited to in-frame clones, with some not included. The D gene and trimming were derived from the DNA, and the V and J assignments and clone size from that table. The sample lists roughly 150,000 clones, 80% to 90% occurring once. J gave up 13 bases and V 2 bases, and 9 bases lay outside the gene matches. CDR3 size: 14 residues. Per germline, CDR1 SGDLS and CDR2 YYNGEE. The clonotype comes from a man aged 18-30 years with COVID-19, enrolled during active disease. This chain connects TRBV9 to TRBJ2-4; 10 bases line up with TRBD2. Sequencing used peripheral blood. The CDR3 reads CASSVEPGLARQYF. CDR3 coding DNA: TGTGCCAGCAGCGTCGAACCGGGACTAGCGAGACAGTACTTC.